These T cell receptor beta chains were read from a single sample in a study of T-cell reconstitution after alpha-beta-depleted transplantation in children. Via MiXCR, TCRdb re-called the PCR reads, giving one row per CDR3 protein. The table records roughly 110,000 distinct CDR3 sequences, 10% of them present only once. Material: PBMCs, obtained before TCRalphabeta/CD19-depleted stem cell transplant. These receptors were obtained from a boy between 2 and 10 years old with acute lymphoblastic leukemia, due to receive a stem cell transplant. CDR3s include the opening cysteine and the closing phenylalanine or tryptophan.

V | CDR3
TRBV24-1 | CATSDLDNYGYTF
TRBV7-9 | CASSLGLAGGPKETQYF
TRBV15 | CATSRVSEETQYF
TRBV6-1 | CASSPPRGGAPYGYTF
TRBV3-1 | CASSQEVKGPYEQYF
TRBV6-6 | CASSQGEKTQYF
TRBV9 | CASSAGMTAGTGYNEQFF
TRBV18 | CASSPFRESYNEQFF
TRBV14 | CASSLIPGPEQNEQFF
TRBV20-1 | CSARDGQLLGAFF
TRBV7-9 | CASGGETQYF
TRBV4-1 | CASSQSLAGNNEQFF
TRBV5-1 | CASSFSPGQGGTNSPLHF
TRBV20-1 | CSAGPSGAGGYEQYF
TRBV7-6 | CASSPRSRTWNSPLHF
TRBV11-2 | CASSTTTQASGSVNEQFF
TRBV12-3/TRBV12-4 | CASSLAGQGVRTDTQYF
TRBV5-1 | CASSIRDSSYNSPLHF
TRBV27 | CASRVPYRSSYEQYF
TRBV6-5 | CASSPPGGYYEQYF
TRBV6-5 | CASSSDSPPYEQYF
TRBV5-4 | CASSLPDSPYEQYF
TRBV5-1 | CASSLLNRTEAFF
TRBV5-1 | CASSPRTGFAYEQYF
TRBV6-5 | CASSLRGVRNEQFF
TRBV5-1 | CASSLRSGTEAFF
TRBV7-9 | CASSLASQSEAFF
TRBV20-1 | CSARVGTGENIQYF
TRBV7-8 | CASSLRGTADNEQFF
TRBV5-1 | CASSLGTEQETQYF
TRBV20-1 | CSARTFAAKISQETQYF
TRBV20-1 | CSASDQGFVHTEAFF
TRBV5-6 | CASSRVSGNTIYF
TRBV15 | CATSRDYAGPVSSYNEQFF
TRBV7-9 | CASSVRGRYTGELFF
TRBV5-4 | CASSPEGSGANVLTF
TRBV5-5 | CASNRLALHSYNEQFF
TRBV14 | CASSYQQKYEQYF
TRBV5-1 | CASSPGPRSYEQYF
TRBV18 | CASSPSTGYEQYF
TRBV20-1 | CSARLQTGVGGYTF
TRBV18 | CASSPVGTEAFF
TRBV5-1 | CASSLAAGTYEQYF
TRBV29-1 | CSAGGVQGHGTDTQYF
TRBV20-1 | CSAYDLPEAFF
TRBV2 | CASSVTGGPEAFF
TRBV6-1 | CASSATGVRYGYTF
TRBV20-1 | CSALGGRGNSGANVLTF
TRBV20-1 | CSARDHTRGADTGELFF
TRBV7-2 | CASSLKSTQETQYF
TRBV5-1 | CASSFTVAGGPVEQFF
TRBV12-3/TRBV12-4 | CASSGVRQGSQETQYF
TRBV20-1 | CSVSLIYNEQFF
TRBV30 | CAWTTGQLYNEQFF
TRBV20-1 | CSANRGGRTDTQYF
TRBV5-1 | CASSLAGGDGYTF
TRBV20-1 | CSAPTYNEQFF
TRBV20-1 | CSARGTSGFLDEQFF